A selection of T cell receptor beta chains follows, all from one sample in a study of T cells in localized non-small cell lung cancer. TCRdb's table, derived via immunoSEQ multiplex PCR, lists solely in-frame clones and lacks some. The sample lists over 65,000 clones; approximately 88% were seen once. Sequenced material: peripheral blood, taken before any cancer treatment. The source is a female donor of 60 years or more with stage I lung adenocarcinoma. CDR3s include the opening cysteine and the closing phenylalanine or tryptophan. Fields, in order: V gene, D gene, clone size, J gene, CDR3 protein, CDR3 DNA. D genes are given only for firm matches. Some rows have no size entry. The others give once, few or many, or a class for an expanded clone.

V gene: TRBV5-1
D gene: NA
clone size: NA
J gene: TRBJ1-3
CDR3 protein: CASSTNPAVSGNTIYF
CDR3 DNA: TGCGCCAGCAGCACTAACCCCGCGGTCTCTGGAAACACCATATATTTT

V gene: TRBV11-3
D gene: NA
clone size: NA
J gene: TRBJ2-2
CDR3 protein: CASSPRPGWGTGELFF
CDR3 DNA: TGTGCCAGCAGCCCACGCCCAGGGTGGGGCACCGGGGAGCTGTTTTTT

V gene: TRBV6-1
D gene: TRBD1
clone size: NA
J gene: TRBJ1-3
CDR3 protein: CASLSDRGTGNTIYF
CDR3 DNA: TGTGCCAGCTTGTCCGACAGGGGCACTGGAAACACCATATATTTT

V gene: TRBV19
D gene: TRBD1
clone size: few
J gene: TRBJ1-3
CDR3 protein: CASSTGGTGNTIYF
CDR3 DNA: TGTGCCAGTAGCACAGGGGGGACTGGAAACACCATATATTTT

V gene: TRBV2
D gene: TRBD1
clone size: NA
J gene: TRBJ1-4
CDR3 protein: CASSDRGHTNEKLFF
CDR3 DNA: TGTGCCAGCAGTGACAGGGGGCATACTAATGAAAAACTGTTTTTT

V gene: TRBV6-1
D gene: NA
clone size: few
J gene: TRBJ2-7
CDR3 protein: CASSESGHPPYEQYF
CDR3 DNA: TGTGCCAGCAGTGAATCGGGACACCCGCCCTACGAGCAGTACTTC

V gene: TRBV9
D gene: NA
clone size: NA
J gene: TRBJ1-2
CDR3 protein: CASSVSFFVANYGYTF
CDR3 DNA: TGTGCCAGCAGCGTGTCGTTTTTTGTAGCTAACTATGGCTACACCTTC

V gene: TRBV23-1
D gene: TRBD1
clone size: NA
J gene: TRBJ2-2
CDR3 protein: CASSHRQGANTGELFF
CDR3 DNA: TGCGCCAGCAGCCACAGACAGGGGGCGAACACCGGGGAGCTGTTTTTT

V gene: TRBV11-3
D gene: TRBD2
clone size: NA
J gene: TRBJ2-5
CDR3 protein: CASGWDYPGTQYF
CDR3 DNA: TGTGCCAGCGGATGGGACTACCCAGGGACCCAGTACTTC

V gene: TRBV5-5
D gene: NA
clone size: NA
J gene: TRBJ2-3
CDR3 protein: CASSLVTGAPTDTQYF
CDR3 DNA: TGTGCCAGCAGCTTGGTGACGGGGGCCCCCACAGATACGCAGTATTTT

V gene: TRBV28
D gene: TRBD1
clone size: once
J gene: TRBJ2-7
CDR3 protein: CASSNRGYEQYF
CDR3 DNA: TGTGCCAGCAGTAACAGGGGTTACGAGCAGTACTTC

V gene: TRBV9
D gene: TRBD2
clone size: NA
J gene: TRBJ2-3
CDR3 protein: CASSVGGGDTDTQYF
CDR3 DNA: TGTGCCAGCAGCGTAGGCGGGGGGGACACAGATACGCAGTATTTT

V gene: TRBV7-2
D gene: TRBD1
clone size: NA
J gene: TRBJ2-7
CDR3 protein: CASSRVGGQGAWEQYF
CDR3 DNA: TGTGCCAGCAGCCGGGTAGGGGGACAGGGGGCGTGGGAGCAGTACTTC

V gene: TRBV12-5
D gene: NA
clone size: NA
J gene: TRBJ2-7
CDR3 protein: CASGEYYEQYF
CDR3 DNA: TGTGCTAGTGGGGAATACTACGAGCAGTACTTC

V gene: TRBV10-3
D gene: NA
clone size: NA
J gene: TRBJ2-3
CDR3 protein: CAISALVGADTQYF
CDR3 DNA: TGTGCCATCAGTGCACTAGTTGGGGCAGATACGCAGTATTTT

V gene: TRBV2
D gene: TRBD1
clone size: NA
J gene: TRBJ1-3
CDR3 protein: CASSERTGLAGNTIYF
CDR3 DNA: TGTGCCAGCAGTGAGAGGACAGGGTTAGCTGGAAACACCATATATTTT

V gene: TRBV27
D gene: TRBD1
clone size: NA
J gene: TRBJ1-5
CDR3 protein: CASRLDGQGPQHF
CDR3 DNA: TGTGCCAGCAGGCTTGATGGACAGGGGCCCCAGCATTTT

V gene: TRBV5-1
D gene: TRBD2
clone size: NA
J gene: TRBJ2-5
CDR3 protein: CASSQLAGGPDGTQYF
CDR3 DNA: TGCGCCAGCAGCCAGCTAGCGGGGGGGCCAGACGGGACCCAGTACTTC

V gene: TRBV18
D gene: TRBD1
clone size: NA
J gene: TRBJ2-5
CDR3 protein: CASSADVGQGQTQYF
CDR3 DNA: TGTGCCAGCTCAGCCGACGTCGGACAGGGCCAGACCCAGTACTTC

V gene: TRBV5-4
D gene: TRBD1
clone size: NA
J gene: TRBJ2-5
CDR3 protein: CASSPPQGAETQYF
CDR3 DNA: TGTGCCAGCAGTCCTCCACAGGGGGCGGAGACCCAGTACTTC

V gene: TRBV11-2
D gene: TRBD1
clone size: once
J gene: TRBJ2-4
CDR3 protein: CASSPRTGQNIQYF
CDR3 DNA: TGTGCCAGCAGCCCACGGACAGGACAAAACATTCAGTACTTC

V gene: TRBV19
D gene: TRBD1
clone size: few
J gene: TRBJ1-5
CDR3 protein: CASSTTGGNQPQHF
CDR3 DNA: TGTGCCAGTAGTACGACAGGGGGCAATCAGCCCCAGCATTTT

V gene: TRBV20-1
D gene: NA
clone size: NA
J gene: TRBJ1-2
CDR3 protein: CSAAGTHGYTF
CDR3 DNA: TGCAGTGCAGCAGGGACACATGGCTACACCTTC

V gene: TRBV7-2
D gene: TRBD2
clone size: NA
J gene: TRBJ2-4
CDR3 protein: CASSSSGRDNIQYF
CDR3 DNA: TGTGCCAGCAGCTCCAGCGGGAGAGATAACATTCAGTACTTC

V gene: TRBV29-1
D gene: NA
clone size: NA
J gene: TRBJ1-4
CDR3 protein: CSVRGSRDNNEKLFF
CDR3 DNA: TGCAGCGTGAGGGGGAGCAGGGATAATAATGAAAAACTGTTTTTT

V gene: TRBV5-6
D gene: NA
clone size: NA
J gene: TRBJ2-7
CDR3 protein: CASTPSLGLYEQYF
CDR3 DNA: TGTGCCAGCACGCCCTCCTTAGGGCTCTACGAGCAGTACTTC

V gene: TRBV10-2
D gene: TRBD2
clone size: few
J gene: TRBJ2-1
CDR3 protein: CASRTGGTSEQFF
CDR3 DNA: TGCGCCAGCCGAACGGGGGGGACTAGCGAGCAGTTCTTC

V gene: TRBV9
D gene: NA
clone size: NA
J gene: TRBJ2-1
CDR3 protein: CASSPFSPGYNEQFF
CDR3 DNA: TGTGCCAGCAGCCCCTTCTCACCAGGCTACAATGAGCAGTTCTTC

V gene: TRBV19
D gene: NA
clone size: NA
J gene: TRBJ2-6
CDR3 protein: CASSRKGWAGANVLTF
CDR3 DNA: TGTGCCAGTAGTAGAAAAGGCTGGGCTGGGGCCAACGTCCTGACTTTC

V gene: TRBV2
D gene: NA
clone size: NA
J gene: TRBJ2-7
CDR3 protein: CASIMAFEQYF
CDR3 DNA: TGTGCCAGCATAATGGCCTTCGAGCAGTACTTC

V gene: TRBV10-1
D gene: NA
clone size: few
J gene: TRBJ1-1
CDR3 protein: CASSFARGPEAFF
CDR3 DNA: TGCGCCAGCAGTTTTGCCAGGGGACCTGAAGCTTTCTTT

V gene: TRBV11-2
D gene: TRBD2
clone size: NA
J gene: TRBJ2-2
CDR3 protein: CASSRRIAGGTGELFF
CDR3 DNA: TGTGCCAGCAGCCGAAGGATAGCGGGAGGTACCGGGGAGCTGTTTTTT

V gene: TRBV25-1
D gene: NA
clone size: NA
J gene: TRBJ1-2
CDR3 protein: CASSEYLRGNGYTF
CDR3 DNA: TGTGCCAGCAGTGAATATTTAAGGGGGAATGGCTACACCTTC

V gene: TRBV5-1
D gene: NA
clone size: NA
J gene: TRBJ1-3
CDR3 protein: CASSYTTGSPGNTIYF
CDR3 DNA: TGCGCCAGCAGCTATACTACAGGTTCGCCCGGAAACACCATATATTTT

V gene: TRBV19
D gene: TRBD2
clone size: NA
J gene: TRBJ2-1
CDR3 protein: CASSTSDKIEQFF
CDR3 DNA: TGTGCCAGTAGCACTAGCGACAAAATTGAGCAGTTCTTC

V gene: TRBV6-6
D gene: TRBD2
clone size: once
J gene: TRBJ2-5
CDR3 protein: CASTLAGSVETQYF
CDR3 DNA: TGTGCCAGCACTCTAGCGGGGTCGGTGGAGACCCAGTACTTC

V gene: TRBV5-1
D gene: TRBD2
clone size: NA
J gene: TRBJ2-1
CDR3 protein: CASSPSGGGYNEQFF
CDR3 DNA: TGCGCCAGCAGCCCTAGCGGGGGTGGCTACAATGAGCAGTTCTTC

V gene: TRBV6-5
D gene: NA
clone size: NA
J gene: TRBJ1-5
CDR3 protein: CASSKTREIRQPQHF
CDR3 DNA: TGTGCCAGCAGTAAAACCAGGGAAATCAGGCAGCCCCAGCATTTT

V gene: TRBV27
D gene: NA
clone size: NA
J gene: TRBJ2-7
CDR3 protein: CASSYQSSYEQYF
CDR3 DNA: TGTGCCAGCAGTTATCAAAGCTCCTACGAGCAGTACTTC

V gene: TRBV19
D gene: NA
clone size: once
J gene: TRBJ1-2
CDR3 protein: CASSLYREDGYTF
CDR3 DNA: TGTGCCAGTAGCTTGTACAGGGAGGATGGCTACACCTTC

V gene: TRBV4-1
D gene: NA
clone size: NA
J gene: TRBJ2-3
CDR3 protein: CASSQGSSSADTQYF
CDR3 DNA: TGCGCCAGCAGCCAAGGGTCCTCTAGCGCAGATACGCAGTATTTT

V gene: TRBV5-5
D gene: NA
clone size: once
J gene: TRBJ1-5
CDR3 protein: CASSHYGGSGNQPQHF
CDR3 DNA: TGTGCCAGCAGCCACTACGGGGGTAGCGGCAATCAGCCCCAGCATTTT

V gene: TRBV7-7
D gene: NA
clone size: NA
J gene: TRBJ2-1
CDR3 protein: CASSLASGNEQFF
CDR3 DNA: TGTGCTAGCAGCTTAGCCAGCGGCAATGAGCAGTTCTTC

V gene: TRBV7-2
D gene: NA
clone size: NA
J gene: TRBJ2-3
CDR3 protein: CASSPSTRPPSDTQYF
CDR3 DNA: TGTGCCAGCAGTCCATCGACTAGACCGCCTTCAGATACGCAGTATTTT